A selection of T cell receptor beta chains follows, all from one sample in a study of graft-versus-host responses after intestinal transplantation. The data were produced by immunoSEQ multiplex PCR, yet TCRdb's version contains in-frame clones alone and is incomplete. This table has 4,000 to 5,000 clones, 29% appearing once. The material sequenced was alloreactive CD4+ T cells from a mixed lymphocyte reaction culture, taken before transplantation. The receptors were sampled from a human patient who was an organ donor for intestinal transplantation. CDR3s include the opening cysteine and the closing phenylalanine or tryptophan. Each record gives: V gene, D gene, J gene, clone size, CDR3 protein, CDR3 DNA. A D gene is named only where the DNA matches it firmly. Where a row states a size, it is once, few, many or the class of an expanded clone; other rows omit it.

>TRBV18|TRBD1|TRBJ1-5|few
CASSPRSGGAYGQPQHF
TGTGCCAGCTCACCACGGTCAGGGGGCGCGTATGGGCAGCCCCAGCATTTT
>TRBV10-1|NA|TRBJ1-2|NA
CASSRSRKTYGYTF
TGCGCCAGCAGTCGATCGCGAAAGACCTATGGCTACACCTTC
>TRBV18|NA|TRBJ2-4|few
CASSHRAKNIQYF
TGTGCCAGCTCACACAGGGCCAAAAACATTCAGTACTTC
>TRBV11-3|NA|TRBJ1-2|NA
CASSLSQGNYGYTF
TGTGCCAGCAGCCTCTCACAGGGAAACTATGGCTACACCTTC
>TRBV4-1|NA|TRBJ2-7|NA
CASSQVGGLEQYF
TGTGCCAGCAGCCAAGTGGGGGGGCTCGAGCAGTACTTC
>TRBV7-2|NA|TRBJ1-4|few
CASSLEATLHEKLFF
TGTGCCAGCAGCTTAGAGGCCACGTTACATGAAAAACTGTTTTTT
>TRBV9|NA|TRBJ2-1|few
CASSVGVGHHNEQFF
TGTGCCAGCAGCGTAGGAGTTGGGCATCACAATGAGCAGTTCTTC
>TRBV5-1|NA|TRBJ1-2|NA
CASSPGSSYGYTF
TGTGCCAGCAGTCCGGGAAGCTCATATGGCTACACCTTC
>TRBV7-2|NA|TRBJ2-6|NA
CASSLLVRLPGANVLTF
TGTGCCAGCAGCTTACTGGTCCGACTTCCTGGGGCCAACGTCCTGACTTTC
>TRBV4-2|TRBD2|TRBJ2-7|few
CASSHPSGGAYEQYF
TGTGCCAGCAGCCATCCTAGCGGGGGGGCCTACGAGCAGTACTTC
>TRBV1|NA|TRBJ2-6|NA
CTSSSTSCAQSRANVLTF
TGCACCAGCAGTTCTACTAGTTGTGCACAAAGTCGGGCCAACGTCCTGACTTTC
>TRBV7-9|NA|TRBJ2-7|NA
CASSLVGKSGYEQYF
TGTGCCAGCAGCTTAGTAGGCAAATCCGGCTACGAGCAGTACTTC
>TRBV6-5|TRBD1|TRBJ1-6|NA
CASSTIGQGLPLHF
TGTGCCAGCAGTACGATTGGACAGGGATTGCCCCTCCACTTT
>TRBV5-1|TRBD2|TRBJ2-1|few
CASSVRLAGRSYNEQFF
TGCGCCAGCAGCGTCAGACTAGCGGGCCGATCCTACAATGAGCAGTTCTTC
>TRBV14|NA|TRBJ2-3|medium-sized
CASSRRTDTQYF
TGTGCCAGCAGCCGACGCACAGATACGCAGTATTTT
>TRBV6-5|NA|TRBJ1-2|medium-sized
CASSPQGLGYTF
TGTGCCAGCAGTCCTCAGGGTCTCGGCTACACCTTC
>TRBV7-9|NA|TRBJ1-4|NA
CASSLNPYRGSGEKLFF
TGTGCCAGCAGCTTAAACCCCTATAGGGGGTCCGGTGAAAAACTGTTTTTT
>TRBV10-3|NA|TRBJ1-2|NA
CAISGGLYGYTF
TGTGCCATCAGTGGAGGTCTCTATGGCTACACCTTC
>TRBV7-3|NA|TRBJ2-2|few
CASSLAAGANTGELFF
TGTGCCAGCAGCTTAGCCGCCGGCGCGAACACCGGGGAGCTGTTTTTT
>TRBV11-2|NA|TRBJ2-7|NA
CASSSRASDARYEQYF
TGTGCCAGCAGCTCGAGAGCTAGTGACGCCCGCTACGAGCAGTACTTC
>TRBV9|NA|TRBJ1-1|medium-sized
CASSVMTGNTEAFF
TGTGCCAGCAGCGTGATGACAGGGAACACTGAAGCTTTCTTT
>TRBV4-3|TRBD1|TRBJ1-4|medium-sized
CASSQADRGFLATNEKLFF
TGCGCCAGCAGCCAAGCGGACAGGGGGTTTCTGGCAACTAATGAAAAACTGTTTTTT
>TRBV11-2|NA|TRBJ2-1|NA
CASSLGNYNEQFF
TGTGCCAGCAGCTTAGGCAACTACAATGAGCAGTTCTTC
>TRBV6-8|NA|TRBJ1-4|NA
CASSANEKLFF
TGTGCCAGCAGTGCTAATGAAAAACTGTTTTTT
>TRBV5-1|TRBD1|TRBJ1-1|NA
CASSGRGGTEAFF
TGCGCCAGCAGCGGCAGGGGGGGCACTGAAGCTTTCTTT
>TRBV29-1|TRBD2|TRBJ2-5|NA
CSVSGRQMETQYF
TGCAGCGTTAGCGGGAGGCAGATGGAGACCCAGTACTTC
>TRBV6-8|NA|TRBJ1-2|NA
CASSGRESYGYTF
TGTGCCAGCAGTGGCAGGGAAAGCTATGGCTACACCTTC
>TRBV10-1|TRBD1|TRBJ2-7|few
CASSDGTGVSYEQYF
TGCGCCAGCAGTGATGGGACAGGGGTCTCCTACGAGCAGTACTTC